The sequence of this TCR beta chain was determined in a study of human T cells and chemical hapten exposure. The overall study: Across samples, TCR yields varied, mostly owing to small differences in pooled library volumes. Study results and caveats: TCRs at high frequency, those above 1 in 1000, did not change with DPC sensitization.

Extraction yielded total RNA from whole blood (unfractionated). This clonotype was seen at least ten times. Its antigen is not identified. Attachment of unique molecular identifiers to individual cDNA molecules was performed in the library. Under the authors' procedure: Over 95,000 TCRs per sample was the median, with a range of roughly 23,224 to 690,600. Via MiXCR, TCRdb re-called the reads, giving one row per CDR3 protein. Here the V and J calls rest on TCRdb's processing, not on the authors' analysis. This sample has fewer than 150,000 distinct CDR3 sequences, with approximately 9.3% found just once. Trimming cost V 5 bases and J 1 base, with 5 bases left between them. Per the germline V gene, CDR1 is MGHDK and CDR2 is SYGVNS. The CDR3 runs 12 residues.

What was sequenced was whole blood. The source is a human donor in good health. Some clones in this sample may be carry-over from other donors' samples. The V and J genes are TRBV25-1 and TRBJ2-5; no firm D call. The CDR3 nucleotides read TGTGCCAGCAGTCCAGCCCAAGAGACCCAGTACTTC. This sequence encodes CASSPAQETQYF.